These 25 T cell receptor beta chains were sequenced from one sample in a study of T cells in Graves' hyperthyroidism and ophthalmopathy. Amplified regions were TCR beta CDR3 sequences from RNA transcripts. The TCR CDR3 was amplified in a first-round RT-PCR using the HTBI primer set. MiXCR, applied by TCRdb to the multiplex PCR reads, yields one record per CDR3 protein. Among under 600,000 distinct CDR3 sequences listed, approximately 15% were seen once. The sample comprised blood. These receptors were obtained from a woman aged 40 to 50 with Graves' ophthalmopathy.

This clonotype was seen a single time. At one boundary the junction diverges from the germline segment, which might be a read error. The gene calls are TRBV10-2 and TRBJ1-1, with a tentative D call TRBD1 (5 bases). The CDR3 runs 13 residues. Per the germline V gene, CDR1 is WSHSY and CDR2 is SAAADI. CDR3 residues: CASRLKGPTEAFF. In nucleotides, the CDR3 is TGCGCCAGCCGCCTCAAGGGGCCCACTGAGGCTTTCTTT.

This clonotype came up a few times. V gene TRBV6-1 combines with J gene TRBJ1-6; D perhaps matches TRBD1 (5 bases). V was cut by 7 bases and J by 5 bases, with 18 bases left in between. CDR1 and CDR2 from the germline V gene are MNHNS and SASEGT. The CDR3 extends over 16 amino acids. The CDR3 region has the DNA TGTGCCAGCAAACGGGACCAGGGAATAAATAATTCACCCCTCCACTTT. It is translated as CASKRDQGINNSPLHF.

The chain recombines TRBV6-1 with TRBJ1-2, with D tentatively TRBD1 (6 bases). The CDR3 is 14 amino acids. Trimming stripped 7 bases from V and 4 bases from J, with 16 bases between. Germline V gene sequence: CDR1 MNHNS, CDR2 SASEGT. CDR3: CASTRGSSFYGYTF. The CDR3 DNA is TGTGCCAGCACGAGGGGGTCCTCCTTCTATGGCTACACCTTC.

The CDR3 sequence: CASSLGPNRKLFF. Written as DNA, the CDR3 is TGCGCCAGCAGCTTGGGACCAAACCGAAAACTGTTTTTT. This chain links TRBV5-1 with TRBJ1-4; D not certain. This CDR3 comprises 13 residues. The germline V gene has CDR1 SGHRS and CDR2 YFSETQ. V lost 0 bases to trimming and J lost 10 bases, with 10 bases between them.

This clonotype has a handful of counts. The rearrangement links TRBV2 to TRBJ2-5; D ambiguous. CDR1 and CDR2 from the germline V gene are SNHLY and FYNNEI. V gave up 5 bases and J gave up 5 bases, with 12 bases separating them. This CDR3 is built from 13 residues. The CDR3 nucleotides read TGTGCCAGCAGTCCGGACGAGTGGGAGACCCAGTACTTC. Amino acids: CASSPDEWETQYF.

This sequence joins TRBV6-1 and TRBJ2-5; D uncertain. This CDR3 is built from 10 residues. Germline V gene data show CDR1 as MNHNS and CDR2 as SASEGT. V lost 5 bases to trimming and J lost 9 bases, with 7 bases between them. The CDR3 DNA sequence: TGTGCCAGCAGTCTCAGGTCCCAGTACTTC. Translation gives CASSLRSQYF.

V and J are TRBV20-1 and TRBJ2-5; TRBD1 matches at 12 bases. CDR1 is DFQATT and CDR2 is SNEGSKA in the germline V gene (reference sequence). V lost 6 bases and J lost 5; bases outside the gene matches: 16. The CDR3 spans 17 residues. CDR3 nucleotide sequence: TGCAGTGCCGAGGGTGGGGACAGGGGGCGTTCCGGGGAGACCCAGTACTTC. As protein: CSAEGGDRGRSGETQYF.

The sample holds a few counts of this clonotype. The chain couples TRBV3-1 to TRBJ2-7, with 10 bases that match TRBD1. V was clipped by 1 base and J by 3 bases; unmatched bases: 3. Per the germline V gene, CDR1 is LGHDT and CDR2 is YNNKEL (reference sequence). The CDR3 extends over 15 amino acids. CDR3 loop: CASSQVGQGYYEQYF. CDR3 DNA sequence: TGTGCCAGCAGCCAAGTGGGACAGGGGTACTACGAGCAGTACTTC.

The chain employs TRBV30 and TRBJ2-3; D might be TRBD2 (7 bases). CDR1 is GTSNPN, CDR2 SVGIG, per germline (reference sequence). The CDR3 is 12 amino acids. The CDR3 nucleotides read TGTGCTGAGGGGGGGCCCAGGGGTACGCAGTATTTT. Translated, it gives CAEGGPRGTQYF.

The chain joins TRBV24-1 to TRBJ2-5, with 10 bases that match TRBD1. The length of the CDR3 is 17 residues. The V gene end was trimmed by 5 bases and the J gene end by 0 bases; junction bases not matched to a gene: 8. Germline CDR1 is KGHDR and CDR2 is SFDVKD. CDR3 coding DNA: TGTGCCACCAGTGGGGATTGGGGACAGGGGCACCAAGAGACCCAGTACTTC. It specifies CATSGDWGQGHQETQYF.

This chain connects TRBV7-9 to TRBJ2-1, with a weak D call TRBD2 (5 bases). In germline, CDR1 is SEHNR, CDR2 FQNEAQ (reference sequence). This CDR3 has 14 amino acids. Trimming cost V 4 bases and J 9 bases, with 16 bases left between them. The CDR3 region is CASSSRTASGEQFF. The CDR3 DNA follows: TGTGCCAGCAGCTCGCGGACTGCGTCCGGTGAGCAGTTCTTC.

This clonotype was observed at least ten times. This chain links TRBV24-1 with TRBJ2-1, with 14 bases matching TRBD2. The CDR3 totals 16 residues. Looked up from germline, CDR1 is KGHDR and CDR2 is SFDVKD. Trimming removed 3 bases from V and 6 bases from J; junction bases left unmatched: 3. The DNA for the CDR3 is TGTGCCACCAGTGATGTGACTAGCGGGAGGGCCAATGAGCAGTTCTTC. It translates to CATSDVTSGRANEQFF.

This clonotype was detected only a few times. J is TRBJ2-6 and V is TRBV12-3 or TRBV12-4; weak D call: TRBD1 (6 bases). The V gene lost 6 bases and the J gene lost 0 bases, with 15 bases spanning the gap. The CDR3 runs to 17 residues. This CDR3 reads CASRPDVRGSGANVLTF. Written as DNA, the CDR3 is TGTGCCAGCAGGCCCGATGTCAGGGGCTCTGGGGCCAACGTCCTGACTTTC.

This clonotype was picked up many times. The chain links TRBV7-8 to TRBJ2-1; D unclear. This CDR3 is 15 amino acids long. Per germline, CDR1 SGHVS and CDR2 FQNEAQ. Deletions cut 1 base from V and 7 bases from J, with 14 bases between. The CDR3 DNA sequence: TGTGCCAGCAGCTTAGGCCCCCTCACTTCTAATGAGCAGTTCTTC. It specifies CASSLGPLTSNEQFF.

This clonotype was picked up many times. V usage is TRBV28 and J usage is TRBJ2-2; tentative D call: TRBD1 (6 bases). V dropped 7 bases and J dropped 1 base, with 19 bases sitting between them. Looked up from germline, CDR1 is MDHEN and CDR2 is SYDVKM. The CDR3 has 17 amino acids. CDR3: CASTPGGGRGNTGELFF. CDR3 DNA: TGTGCCAGCACCCCTGGTGGGGGCAGGGGGAACACCGGGGAGCTGTTTTTT.

In its sample, this clonotype was seen many times. The V and J genes are TRBV20-1 and TRBJ2-3; 14 bases map to TRBD2. Germline trimming cut 5 bases from V and 2 bases from J; bases unmatched to any gene: 6. In germline, CDR1 is DFQATT, CDR2 SNEGSKA (reference sequence). CDR3 length: 16 amino acids. The CDR3 reads CSAGTSGGVSTDTQYF. The CDR3 bases are TGCAGTGCTGGGACTAGCGGGGGAGTATCCACAGATACGCAGTATTTT.

CDR3 in DNA: TGTGCCAGCAGCCGGACGCGAAACACCGGGGAGCTGTTTTTT. This translates into CASSRTRNTGELFF. The gene calls are TRBV14 and TRBJ2-2; no definite D call. The CDR3 has 14 amino acids. Deletions cut 4 bases from V and 2 bases from J, with 8 bases between. Germline CDR1 and CDR2: SGHDN and FVKESK.

The V and J genes are TRBV10-3 and TRBJ2-7; 11 bases agree with TRBD2. Trimming took 2 bases from V and 7 from J; bases not matched to a gene: 7. From germline, CDR1 is ENHRY and CDR2 SYGVKD. This CDR3 has 15 residues. Written as DNA, the CDR3 is TGTGCCATCAGTGAGGGTAGCGGGAGGGCCCTTGAGCAGTACTTC. Translating gives CAISEGSGRALEQYF.

This clonotype was detected many times. J is TRBJ2-5 and V is TRBV27, with D possibly being TRBD1 or TRBD2 (5 bases each). With 5 bases removed from V and 4 bases from J, the gap between germline ends came to 17 bases. CDR1 is MNHEY and CDR2 is SMNVEV in the germline V gene (reference sequence). The CDR3 totals 15 residues. The CDR3 reads CASSTSGTWGETQYF. CDR3 sequence (DNA): TGTGCCAGCAGTACCTCCGGGACGTGGGGAGAGACCCAGTACTTC.

This clonotype was observed at least ten times. The CDR3 region is CASSPGTTNHEQYF. The CDR3 DNA reads TGTGCCAGCAGCCCTGGGACAACGAACCACGAGCAGTACTTC. The chain is built from TRBV11-2 and TRBJ2-7, with D possibly matching TRBD1 (6 bases). V dropped 5 bases and J dropped 5 bases, with 16 bases sitting between them. Looked up from germline, CDR1 is SGHAT and CDR2 is FQNNGV. This CDR3 spans 14 amino acids.

The chain has TRBV2 and TRBJ2-5, with D perhaps being TRBD1 or TRBD2 (8 bases each). This CDR3 has 14 residues. The germline gives CDR1 SNHLY, CDR2 FYNNEI. The germline V and J ends were trimmed by 8 bases and 3 bases, with 16 bases remaining between them. As DNA, the CDR3 is TGTGCCAGCCACAGGGGGACTAGTAAAGAGACCCAGTACTTC. Its translation is CASHRGTSKETQYF.

This clonotype was detected a few times. The J gene is TRBJ1-6, the V gene TRBV6-1, with D unresolved. CDR3 length: 15 amino acids. Between the trimmed V and J ends, which lost 8 bases and 5 bases, there was a span of 16 bases. Germline V gene data show CDR1 as MNHNS and CDR2 as SASEGT. This CDR3 reads CASARSAVNNSPLHF. DNA of the CDR3: TGTGCCAGCGCCCGTAGCGCGGTAAATAATTCACCCCTCCACTTT.

This clonotype was detected ten times or more. The gene calls are TRBV6-1 and TRBJ1-6; 10 positions match TRBD1. V lost 6 bases to trimming and J lost 9 bases; unmatched junction nucleotides: 2. The CDR3 has 13 residues. Looked up from germline, CDR1 is MNHNS and CDR2 is SASEGT. CDR3 loop: CASRRDRGSPLHF. CDR3 DNA: TGTGCCAGCAGGCGGGACAGGGGTTCACCCCTCCACTTT.

This clonotype occurred many times. The J gene is TRBJ1-1, the V gene TRBV5-1; D ambiguous. The CDR3 is 15 residues long. From germline, CDR1 is SGHRS and CDR2 YFSETQ. The ends were cut back, 2 bases at V and 5 bases at J, with 16 bases in the middle. This CDR3 is CASSFGSAGGTEAFF. In nucleotides, the CDR3 is TGCGCCAGCAGCTTTGGGTCTGCGGGAGGGACTGAAGCTTTCTTT.

This clonotype came up many times. The chain uses TRBV28 and TRBJ2-3; a weak D match, TRBD1 (6 bases). Looked up from germline, CDR1 is MDHEN and CDR2 is SYDVKM. Trimming stripped 5 bases from V and 2 bases from J, with 20 bases between. CDR3 length equals 17 residues. CDR3 region: CASSLLQGRGNTDTQYF. CDR3 DNA sequence: TGTGCCAGCAGTCTCCTCCAGGGGAGAGGGAACACAGATACGCAGTATTTT.